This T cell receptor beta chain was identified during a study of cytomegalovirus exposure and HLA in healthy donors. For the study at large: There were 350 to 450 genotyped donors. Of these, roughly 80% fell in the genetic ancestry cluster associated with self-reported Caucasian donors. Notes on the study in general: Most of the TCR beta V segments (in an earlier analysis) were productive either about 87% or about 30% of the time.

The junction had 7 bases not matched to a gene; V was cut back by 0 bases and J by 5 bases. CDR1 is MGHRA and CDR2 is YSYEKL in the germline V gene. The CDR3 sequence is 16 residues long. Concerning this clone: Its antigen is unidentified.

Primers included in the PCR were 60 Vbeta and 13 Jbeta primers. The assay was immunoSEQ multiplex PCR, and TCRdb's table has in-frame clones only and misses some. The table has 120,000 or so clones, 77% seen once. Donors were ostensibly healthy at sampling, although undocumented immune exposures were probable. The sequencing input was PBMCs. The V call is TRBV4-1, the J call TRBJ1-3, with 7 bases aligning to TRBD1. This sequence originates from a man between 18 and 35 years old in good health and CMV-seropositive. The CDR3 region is CASSQDVTGPRNTIYF. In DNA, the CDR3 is TGCGCCAGCAGCCAAGATGTGACAGGGCCGCGAAACACCATATATTTT.